This T cell receptor (beta chain) was retrieved from a study of cytomegalovirus exposure and HLA in healthy donors. Regarding the study as a whole: There were some V segments, including TRBV6-2 and TRBV6-3, excluded as indistinguishable. The classifier reportedly diagnosed cytomegalovirus status with high sensitivity and specificity.

Germline trimming cut 3 bases from V and 12 bases from J; bases unmatched to any gene: 13. The length of the CDR3 is 15 residues. From germline, CDR1 is KGHSH and CDR2 LQKENI. This clone was counted once. Antigen specificity is unknown. PCR involved 60 Vbeta and 13 Jbeta primers. Generated by immunoSEQ multiplex PCR, the TCRdb table keeps only in-frame clones and is missing some. Of about 150,000 clones listed, 84% are singletons. The chain couples TRBV18 to TRBJ1-1, with 10 bases lining up with TRBD1. This receptor was taken from a boy between 2 and 10 years old in good health and CMV-seronegative. Sequenced: PBMCs. In nucleotides, the CDR3 is TGTGCCAGCTCACCTTTCGGGGCGGGACAGGGGACGTCTTTCTTT. Protein: CASSPFGAGQGTSFF.